The following is a T cell receptor beta chain sequence with its context. Its matching antigen is unknown. The CDR3 loop spans 18 amino acids. The V gene end was trimmed by 1 base and the J gene end by 3 bases; junction bases not matched to a gene: 6. Germline lookup yields CDR1 SGHRS and CDR2 YFSETQ. These data come from a study of chemoradiotherapy in HPV16-positive cancers. Study in general: Functional T-cell assays on a couple of HPV16-positive patients' cells defined candidate HPV-specific clones and common TCR motifs.

Findings of the study overall: During treatment, candidate HPV-specific clones and E7-related motifs expanded in tumor.

Measured with immunoSEQ multiplex PCR; TCRdb has only the in-frame clones, and not every one. The table includes 9,500 to 15,000 clones, 85% to 90% detected once. Samples were taken several times over chemoradiotherapy. The input for sequencing was blood, taken from a patient who underwent chemoradiotherapy. The chain carries TRBV5-1 and TRBJ2-2, with 13 bases identical to TRBD2. This TCR derives from a human donor with HPV-associated anogenital cancer. Written as DNA, the CDR3 is TGCGCCAGCAGCTTGACTAGCGGGGGGGAGCCCTACACCGGGGAGCTGTTTTTT. Translated, it gives CASSLTSGGEPYTGELFF.